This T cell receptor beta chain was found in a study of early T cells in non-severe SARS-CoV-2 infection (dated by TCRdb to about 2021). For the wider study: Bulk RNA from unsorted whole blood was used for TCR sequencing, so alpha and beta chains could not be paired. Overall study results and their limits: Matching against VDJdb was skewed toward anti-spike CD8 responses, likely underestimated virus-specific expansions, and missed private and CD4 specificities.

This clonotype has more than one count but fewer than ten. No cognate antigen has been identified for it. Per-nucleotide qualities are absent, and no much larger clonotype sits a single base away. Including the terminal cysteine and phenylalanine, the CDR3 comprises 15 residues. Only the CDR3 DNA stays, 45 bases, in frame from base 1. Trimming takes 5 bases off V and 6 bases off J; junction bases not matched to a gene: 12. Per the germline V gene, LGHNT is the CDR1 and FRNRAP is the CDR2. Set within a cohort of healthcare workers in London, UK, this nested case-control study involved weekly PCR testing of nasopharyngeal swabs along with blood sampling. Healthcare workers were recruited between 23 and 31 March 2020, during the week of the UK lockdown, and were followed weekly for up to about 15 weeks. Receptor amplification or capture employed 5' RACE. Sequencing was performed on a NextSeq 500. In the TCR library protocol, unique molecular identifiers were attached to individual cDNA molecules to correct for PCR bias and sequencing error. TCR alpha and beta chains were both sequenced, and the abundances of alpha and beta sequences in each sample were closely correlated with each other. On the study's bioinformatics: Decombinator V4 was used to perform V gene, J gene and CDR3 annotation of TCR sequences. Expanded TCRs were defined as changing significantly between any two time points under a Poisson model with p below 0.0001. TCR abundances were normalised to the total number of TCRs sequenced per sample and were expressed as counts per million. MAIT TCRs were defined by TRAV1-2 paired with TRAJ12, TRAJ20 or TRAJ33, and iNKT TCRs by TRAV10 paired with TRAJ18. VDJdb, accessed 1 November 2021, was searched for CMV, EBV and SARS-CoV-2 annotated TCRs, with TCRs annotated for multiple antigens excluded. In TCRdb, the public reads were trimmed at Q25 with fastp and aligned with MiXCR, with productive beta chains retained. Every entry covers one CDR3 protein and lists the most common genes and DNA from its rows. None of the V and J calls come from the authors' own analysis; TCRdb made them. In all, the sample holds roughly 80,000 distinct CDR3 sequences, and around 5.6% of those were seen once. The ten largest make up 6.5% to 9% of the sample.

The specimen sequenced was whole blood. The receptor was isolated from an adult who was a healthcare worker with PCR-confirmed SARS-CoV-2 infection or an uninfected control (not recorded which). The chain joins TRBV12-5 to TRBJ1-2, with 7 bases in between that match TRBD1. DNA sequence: TGTGCTAGTGGTCAACCGGACAGGTTGGGGGATGGCTACACCTTC. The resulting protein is CASGQPDRLGDGYTF. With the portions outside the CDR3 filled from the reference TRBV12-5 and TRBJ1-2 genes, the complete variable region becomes DARVTQTPRHKVTEMGQEVTMRCQPILGHNTVFWYRQTMMQGLELLAYFRNRAPLDDSGMPKDRFSAEMPDATLATLKIQPSEPRDSAVYFCASGQPDRLGDGYTFGSGTRLTVV.